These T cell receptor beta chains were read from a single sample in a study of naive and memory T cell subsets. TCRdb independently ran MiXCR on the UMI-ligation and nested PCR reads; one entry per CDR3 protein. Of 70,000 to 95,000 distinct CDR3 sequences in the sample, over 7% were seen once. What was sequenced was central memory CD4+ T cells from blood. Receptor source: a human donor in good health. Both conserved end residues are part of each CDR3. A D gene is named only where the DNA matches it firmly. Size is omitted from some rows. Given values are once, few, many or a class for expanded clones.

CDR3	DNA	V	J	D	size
CASSRAGGNTGELFF	TGTGCCAGCAGTCGGGCGGGCGGAAACACCGGGGAGCTGTTTTTT	TRBV6-2/TRBV6-3	TRBJ2-2	-	few
CASSLRTGANEKLFF	TGCGCCAGCAGCTTAAGGACAGGGGCTAATGAAAAACTGTTTTTT	TRBV5-1	TRBJ1-4	TRBD1	many
CASSPPGHLYQETQYF	TGTGCCAGCAGTCCTCCGGGACACCTGTACCAAGAGACCCAGTACTTC	TRBV3-1	TRBJ2-5	-	few
CASSGGMYEQYF	TGTGCCAGCAGCGGAGGGATGTACGAGCAGTACTTC	TRBV14	TRBJ2-7	-	few
CSARVTTGADYQFF	TGCAGTGCTAGAGTTACAACAGGGGCTGACTACCAGTTCTTC	TRBV20-1	TRBJ2-1	TRBD1	few
CASSLPNRAPNSPLHF	TGTGCCAGCAGCCTACCCAACAGGGCCCCTAATTCACCCCTCCACTTT	TRBV28	TRBJ1-6	-	few
CSAITSSRRAGYTF	TGCAGTGCTATAACTTCAAGCCGGAGGGCTGGCTACACCTTC	TRBV20-1	TRBJ1-2	-	many
CASRPAKFADKIDSPLHF	TGTGCCAGCAGGCCCGCGAAGTTTGCAGACAAGATTGATTCACCCCTCCACTTT	TRBV12-3/TRBV12-4	TRBJ1-6	-	-
CSAHQQGRVSTEAFF	TGCAGTGCGCATCAACAGGGGCGGGTGAGCACTGAAGCTTTCTTT	TRBV20-1	TRBJ1-1	TRBD1	many
CASSLARDRGSQNTEAFF	TGTGCCAGCAGCTTAGCGAGGGACAGGGGGTCACAGAACACTGAAGCTTTCTTT	TRBV7-2	TRBJ1-1	TRBD1	-
CASSFGLAGEQYF	TGTGCCAGCAGCTTCGGGCTAGCCGGCGAGCAGTACTTC	TRBV11-3	TRBJ2-7	-	many
CASYGQATNYGYTF	TGTGCCAGCTACGGACAGGCGACTAACTATGGCTACACCTTC	TRBV12-3/TRBV12-4	TRBJ1-2	TRBD1	many
CASTPPESYEQYF	TGTGCCAGCACCCCCCCGGAGTCCTACGAGCAGTACTTC	TRBV12-3/TRBV12-4	TRBJ2-7	-	once
CASSLADRGDTEAFF	TGTGCCAGCAGCTTAGCGGACAGAGGGGACACTGAAGCTTTCTTT	TRBV7-2	TRBJ1-1	-	many
CASGRAMNTEAFF	TGTGCCAGCGGGAGGGCCATGAACACTGAAGCTTTCTTT	TRBV2	TRBJ1-1	-	-
CASSVFSPRNEQFF	TGTGCCAGCAGTGTGTTCTCCCCCCGCAATGAGCAGTTCTTC	TRBV2	TRBJ2-1	-	-
CASSAGQYEQYF	TGTGCCAGCAGTGCTGGACAGTACGAGCAGTACTTC	TRBV2	TRBJ2-7	-	few
CASSFSGYGYTF	TGTGCCAGCAGTTTTTCCGGATATGGCTACACCTTC	TRBV28	TRBJ1-2	-	many
CASSEASGSDNEQFF	TGTGCCAGCAGTGAAGCCAGCGGGAGTGACAATGAGCAGTTCTTC	TRBV2	TRBJ2-1	TRBD2	few
CSARVSGGGTGELFF	TGCAGTGCTAGAGTCAGCGGGGGGGGGACCGGGGAGCTGTTTTTT	TRBV20-1	TRBJ2-2	TRBD2	many
CASSEPTGFNEKLFF	TGTGCCAGCAGTGAGCCAACAGGTTTTAATGAAAAACTGTTTTTT	TRBV6-1	TRBJ1-4	-	-
CSARDARIGNTIYF	TGCAGTGCTAGAGATGCGCGGATTGGAAACACCATATATTTT	TRBV20-1	TRBJ1-3	-	many
CASSLHTATEAFF	TGTGCCAGCAGTTTACACACAGCCACTGAAGCTTTCTTT	TRBV27	TRBJ1-1	-	few
CASSAPSTGVLFGYTF	TGTGCCAGCAGCGCGCCGTCGACAGGGGTGTTGTTTGGCTACACCTTC	TRBV7-2	TRBJ1-2	TRBD1	many
CASSLTPPRGDTEAFF	TGTGCCAGCAGCTTAACACCCCCGAGAGGAGACACTGAAGCTTTCTTT	TRBV7-9	TRBJ1-1	-	many
CATSRPGSYEQYF	TGTGCCACCAGCAGGCCAGGTTCCTACGAGCAGTACTTC	TRBV15	TRBJ2-7	-	-
CASRNSGSSYNEQFF	TGTGCCAGTAGGAATAGCGGGAGTTCCTACAATGAGCAGTTCTTC	TRBV19	TRBJ2-1	TRBD2	-
CASRDRLAGDNEQFF	TGTGCCAGCAGAGACCGACTAGCGGGAGATAATGAGCAGTTCTTC	TRBV27	TRBJ2-1	TRBD2	few
CSARKAGLTGELFF	TGCAGTGCTAGAAAGGCGGGACTAACCGGGGAGCTGTTTTTT	TRBV20-1	TRBJ2-2	TRBD2	few
CASSPRQGGSYEQYF	TGTGCCAGCAGTCCACGACAGGGTGGGTCCTACGAGCAGTACTTC	TRBV12-3/TRBV12-4	TRBJ2-7	TRBD1	-
CASSFLGIGKDTQYF	TGTGCCAGCAGCTTTCTAGGGATAGGGAAGGATACGCAGTATTTT	TRBV5-6	TRBJ2-3	-	many
CASSAGGAKYNEQFF	TGTGCCAGCAGCGCCGGGGGGGCGAAGTACAATGAGCAGTTCTTC	TRBV12-3/TRBV12-4	TRBJ2-1	TRBD2	few
CATSRYSGGSTDTQYF	TGTGCCACCAGCAGATATAGCGGGGGCAGCACAGATACGCAGTATTTT	TRBV15	TRBJ2-3	TRBD2	few
CASSSASGRAGTDTQYF	TGTGCCAGCAGCTCGGCTAGCGGGAGGGCTGGCACAGATACGCAGTATTTT	TRBV7-2	TRBJ2-3	TRBD2	-
CASSQDLARDTQYF	TGTGCCAGCAGCCAAGATCTAGCAAGAGATACGCAGTATTTT	TRBV3-1	TRBJ2-3	-	many
CSVAPGETQYF	TGCAGCGTCGCCCCAGGGGAGACCCAGTACTTC	TRBV29-1	TRBJ2-5	-	-
CASSGDSPYGYTF	TGTGCCAGCAGTGGGGACAGCCCCTATGGCTACACCTTC	TRBV12-3/TRBV12-4	TRBJ1-2	TRBD1	many
CASSPRAVRGETEAFF	TGTGCCAGCAGCCCACGGGCGGTCCGGGGGGAGACTGAAGCTTTCTTT	TRBV7-9	TRBJ1-1	-	few
CASSYPSLAGGPQTQEQFF	TGTGCCAGCAGCTACCCATCACTAGCGGGAGGGCCTCAGACCCAAGAGCAGTTCTTC	TRBV7-2	TRBJ2-1	TRBD2	few
CSARYRYTANYGYTF	TGCAGTGCTAGATACCGATACACAGCTAACTATGGCTACACCTTC	TRBV20-1	TRBJ1-2	-	few
CASRMKGRGAPDTQYF	TGTGCCAGCAGGATGAAGGGGCGGGGGGCTCCAGATACGCAGTATTTT	TRBV2	TRBJ2-3	TRBD2	-
CASSFTGGSGAFF	TGTGCCAGCAGTTTCACAGGGGGTTCGGGAGCTTTCTTT	TRBV6-9	TRBJ1-1	TRBD1	few
CASSEVLHRPFYKAQHF	TGTGCCAGCAGTGAGGTTCTTCACCGGCCATTCTACAAGGCCCAGCATTTT	TRBV6-1	TRBJ1-5	-	many
CASSLTPKYGYTF	TGCGCCAGCAGCTTGACGCCTAAATATGGCTACACCTTC	TRBV5-1	TRBJ1-2	-	-
CSAPPGRADAEQYF	TGCAGTGCTCCTCCCGGGAGGGCGGACGCGGAGCAGTACTTC	TRBV20-1	TRBJ2-7	TRBD2	-
CSPGDRVREKLFF	TGCAGCCCCGGCGACAGGGTTAGGGAAAAACTGTTTTTT	TRBV29-1	TRBJ1-4	TRBD1	few
CASSQVPDRFGYTF	TGTGCCAGCAGCCAAGTCCCGGACAGGTTTGGCTACACCTTC	TRBV3-1	TRBJ1-2	TRBD1	many
CATSDPRQPQETQYF	TGTGCCACCAGTGACCCGCGACAGCCCCAAGAGACCCAGTACTTC	TRBV24-1	TRBJ2-5	-	many
CASRESRGGLDTQYF	TGTGCCAGCAGGGAGTCGCGGGGGGGCCTAGATACGCAGTATTTT	TRBV7-2	TRBJ2-3	TRBD2	few
CASSVQGTVRANVLTF	TGTGCCAGCAGTGTACAGGGAACTGTGAGGGCCAACGTCCTGACTTTC	TRBV12-3/TRBV12-4	TRBJ2-6	-	many
CATSRDRTGDGVYSNQPQHF	TGTGCCACCAGCAGAGATCGAACAGGGGACGGGGTTTATAGCAATCAGCCCCAGCATTTT	TRBV15	TRBJ1-5	TRBD1	-
CASSSKFRLAGGSYNEQFF	TGTGCCAGCAGCTCGAAATTCAGACTAGCGGGAGGCTCCTACAATGAGCAGTTCTTC	TRBV7-6	TRBJ2-1	TRBD2	many
CASSLGGSVYDNEQFF	TGTGCCAGCAGCCTGGGGGGGAGCGTATACGACAATGAGCAGTTCTTC	TRBV7-8	TRBJ2-1	TRBD2	few
CASSPHPGTDYEQYF	TGTGCCAGCTCACCACATCCCGGGACTGATTACGAGCAGTACTTC	TRBV18	TRBJ2-7	-	few
CSARPGDRAYEQYF	TGCAGTGCTAGACCGGGGGACAGGGCCTACGAGCAGTACTTC	TRBV20-1	TRBJ2-7	TRBD1	many
CASKWTPGSPLHF	TGTGCCAGCAAGTGGACCCCCGGTTCACCCCTCCACTTT	TRBV6-2/TRBV6-3	TRBJ1-6	-	many
CASSSGQGGSSYNSPLHF	TGTGCCAGCAGCTCGGGACAGGGGGGAAGCTCCTATAATTCACCCCTCCACTTT	TRBV7-2	TRBJ1-6	TRBD1	many
CASSLFTDTEAFF	TGTGCCAGCAGCTTATTTACGGACACTGAAGCTTTCTTT	TRBV7-3	TRBJ1-1	-	many
CSAKDRVGTDTQYF	TGCAGTGCCAAGGACAGGGTTGGAACAGATACGCAGTATTTT	TRBV20-1	TRBJ2-3	TRBD1	-
CASKGQDRTEAFF	TGTGCCAGCAAAGGTCAGGACCGGACTGAAGCTTTCTTT	TRBV12-3/TRBV12-4	TRBJ1-1	-	many